The clone carrying this T cell receptor beta chain was recorded only once. Antigen: not known. This specimen comes from a study of graft-versus-host responses after intestinal transplantation. The overall study: Recipients had transplants, and these were multivisceral, liver-intestinal, or isolated intestinal. Study findings and constraints: Association was observed between peak circulating GvH clone levels and early post-transplant HvG declines. Recipient bone marrow held GvH clones, some seen earlier in ileum or blood.

There are 15 residues in the CDR3. CDR1 and CDR2 from the germline V gene are LNHDA and SQIVND (reference sequence). Trimming cost V 6 bases and J 2 bases; bases outside gene matches: 6. The protocol was immunoSEQ multiplex PCR, while the TCRdb copy is restricted to in-frame clones and leaves out a portion. This sample carries roughly 69,000 clones, 90% of them seen once, and the ten largest clones take around 1.7%. This specimen was unstimulated CD8+ T cells sorted from spleen or lymph node cells, taken before transplant. J is TRBJ2-3 and V is TRBV19, with 9 bases lining up with TRBD2. The clonotype comes from a human donor who was the organ donor for an intestinal transplant. The CDR3 sequence is CASSAGGTYTDTQYF. CDR3 DNA sequence: TGTGCCAGTAGCGCGGGAGGGACCTACACAGATACGCAGTATTTT.